This T cell receptor (beta chain) was found in a study of blood T cell repertoires in COVID-19. About the research overall: Acute and convalescent COVID-19 specimens originated in the United States, Italy and Spain. T cells, B-cell-depleted T cells, or PBMCs supplied cDNA or gDNA.

Trimming took 4 bases from V and 3 from J; bases not matched to a gene: 10. This CDR3 contains 17 residues. CDR1 and CDR2 (germline): MNHEY, SVGEGT. Under the authors' procedure: For nucleated cells, counts were estimated from reference gene primer amplification. Measured with immunoSEQ multiplex PCR; TCRdb has only the in-frame clones, and not every one. V and J calls and clone size are those listed in that table; D and trimming were worked out from the DNA. Altogether tens of thousands of clones are present, about 89% being singletons, with the ten largest covering over 6.5%. Sequenced material: peripheral blood. This TCR came from a man aged 55 to 69 with acute or convalescent COVID-19. This chain joins TRBV6-2 or TRBV6-3 and TRBJ2-7; 12 bases fit TRBD1. The CDR3 here is CASSSHFGDRGLYEQYF. CDR3 DNA: TGTGCCAGCAGTTCCCATTTTGGGGACAGGGGGCTCTACGAGCAGTACTTC.